The present T cell receptor (beta chain) was sequenced within a study of cytomegalovirus exposure and HLA in healthy donors. The PCR employed 60 Vbeta primers together with 13 Jbeta primers. Measured with immunoSEQ multiplex PCR; TCRdb has only the in-frame clones, and not every one. The table has under 90,000 clones, approximately 71% seen once. The CDR3 loop spans 14 amino acids. V gave up 4 bases and J gave up 3 bases; unmatched junction bases: 3. CDR1 is SGHRS, CDR2 YFSETQ, per germline. This sequence was found in a man aged 35-49 years in good health and CMV-seronegative. The genes are TRBV5-1 and TRBJ1-2; TRBD1 aligns across 10 bases. Sequenced: PBMCs. For the CDR3, the DNA is TGCGCCAGCAGCCGGACAGGGGGAGACTATGGCTACACCTTC. It codes for CASSRTGGDYGYTF.